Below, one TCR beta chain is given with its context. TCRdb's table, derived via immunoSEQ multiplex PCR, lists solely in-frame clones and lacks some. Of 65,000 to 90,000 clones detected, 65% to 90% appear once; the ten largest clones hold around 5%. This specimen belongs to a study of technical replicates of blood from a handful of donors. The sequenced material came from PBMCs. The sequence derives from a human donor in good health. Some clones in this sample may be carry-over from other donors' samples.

The CDR3 region is CAISDRAGNTIYF. CDR3 DNA: TGTGCCATCAGTGACAGGGCTGGAAACACCATATATTTT. The V call is TRBV10-3, the J call TRBJ1-3, with a possible D match to TRBD1 (5 bases). The CDR3 is made up of 13 amino acids. CDR1 and CDR2 from the germline V gene are ENHRY and SYGVKD. Trimming pared 3 bases from V and 2 bases from J, leaving 5 bases between.